The 21 T cell receptor beta chains below all came from one sample that was sequenced in a study of graft-versus-host responses after intestinal transplantation. Their target antigens are unknown. Only in-frame clones appear in the TCRdb table, and some are missing; sequencing was by immunoSEQ multiplex PCR. The sample consists of 88,000 or so clones, 85% to 90% of them appearing once. The specimen was unstimulated CD4+ T cells sorted from spleen or lymph node cells, collected before intestinal transplant. The source is a human donor who received an intestinal transplant.

This sequence joins TRBV5-1 and TRBJ2-3; 8 bases align to TRBD2. The germline gives CDR1 SGHRS, CDR2 YFSETQ. V was clipped by 0 bases and J by 1 base; unmatched bases: 4. The CDR3 runs to 16 residues. The CDR3 sequence: CASSLGRGVGTDTQYF. In DNA form, the CDR3 reads TGCGCCAGCAGCTTGGGGCGGGGGGTCGGCACAGATACGCAGTATTTT.

The chain links TRBV15 to TRBJ2-3; 10 nucleotides align to TRBD2. The CDR3 consists of 16 residues. Germline CDR1 is LNHNV and CDR2 is YYDKDF (reference sequence). J lost 7 bases, V lost 3 bases, and 10 bases had no gene match. CDR3 protein: CATSSSERGGLNTQYF. DNA for the CDR3: TGTGCCACCAGCAGTTCTGAGCGGGGGGGCTTGAATACGCAGTATTTT.

CDR3 residues: CASTGSEQFF. CDR3 sequence (DNA): TGTGCCAGCACCGGGTCTGAGCAGTTCTTC. The rearrangement uses TRBV7-9 and TRBJ2-1; no reliable D call. V lost 7 bases, J lost 9 bases, and 7 bases lay in between. CDR3 length: 10 residues. Germline CDR1 reads SEHNR; CDR2 reads FQNEAQ (reference sequence).

This chain uses TRBV10-3 with TRBJ2-1, with 14 bases fitting TRBD2. This CDR3 is built from 19 residues. Per germline, CDR1 ENHRY and CDR2 SYGVKD. Losses at the gene ends were 6 bases for V and 0 bases for J; bases not matched to a gene: 10. The CDR3 region is CAISGTSGGKAYSYNEQFF. CDR3 DNA: TGTGCCATCAGCGGGACTAGCGGGGGCAAAGCTTACTCCTACAATGAGCAGTTCTTC.

The J gene is TRBJ1-1, the V gene TRBV7-3; no reliable D call. This CDR3 has 13 residues. V lost 0 bases to trimming and J lost 3 bases, with 5 bases between them. The germline gives CDR1 SGHTA, CDR2 FQGTGA. This chain's CDR3 is CASSLTDYTEAFF. CDR3 in DNA: TGTGCCAGCAGCTTAACGGACTACACTGAAGCTTTCTTT.

This rearrangement joins TRBV27 to TRBJ1-6, with no clear D. The ends were cut back, 6 bases at V and 3 bases at J, with 9 bases in the middle. This CDR3 region has 14 residues. Germline V CDR1 and CDR2: MNHEY, SMNVEV (reference sequence). CDR3 residues: CASRPRGYNSPLHF. The CDR3 bases are TGTGCCAGCAGACCCCGGGGCTATAATTCACCCCTCCACTTT.

The chain combines TRBV29-1 with TRBJ1-4; no definite D call. Germline lookup yields CDR1 SQVTM and CDR2 ANQGSEA. The CDR3 loop spans 14 amino acids. V was pared by 3 bases and J by 0 bases, with 8 bases between. The CDR3: CSVDRFPTNEKLFF. CDR3 nucleotides: TGCAGCGTTGACAGGTTTCCAACTAATGAAAAACTGTTTTTT.

The chain couples TRBV11-2 to TRBJ1-4; tentatively, D is TRBD1 (6 bases). Germline CDR1 reads SGHAT; CDR2 reads FQNNGV. The CDR3 has 15 amino acids. Trimming took 2 bases from V and 7 from J, leaving 14 bases between them. The CDR3 region has the DNA TGTGCCAGCAGCTTAAGGGGGTTCTTGGGTGAAAAACTGTTTTTT. As protein: CASSLRGFLGEKLFF.

Here the CDR3 reads CASSEEWGGSYNEQFF. In DNA, the CDR3 is TGTGCCAGCAGTGAAGAGTGGGGGGGCTCCTACAATGAGCAGTTCTTC. This chain uses TRBV2 with TRBJ2-1, with 7 bases fitting TRBD2. V shed 1 base and J 0 bases; nucleotides not matched to a gene: 3. There are 16 residues in the CDR3. CDR1 is SNHLY and CDR2 is FYNNEI in the germline V gene.

The gene calls are TRBV27 and TRBJ2-2; D remains ambiguous. There are 14 residues in the CDR3. Trimming took 0 bases from V and 5 from J, leaving 7 bases between them. The germline V gene has CDR1 MNHEY and CDR2 SMNVEV (reference sequence). The CDR3 DNA follows: TGTGCCAGCAGTTTATCCCGGGTTACCGGGGAGCTGTTTTTT. It codes for CASSLSRVTGELFF.

The gene calls are TRBV29-1 and TRBJ1-2, with D unclear. There are 11 residues in the CDR3. CDR1 is SQVTM, CDR2 ANQGSEA, per germline. Trimming removed 4 bases at V and 6 bases at J, with 9 bases between. The CDR3 DNA follows: TGCAGCGTTGGTTCGGGAAATGGCTACACCTTC. It encodes CSVGSGNGYTF.

The chain couples TRBV6-1 to TRBJ1-3; D gene ambiguous. This CDR3 contains 13 residues. Germline lookup yields CDR1 MNHNS and CDR2 SASEGT. Trimming stripped 5 bases from V and 3 bases from J, with 8 bases between. CDR3 in amino acids: CASSYSLGNTIYF. The CDR3 nucleotides read TGTGCCAGCAGTTATAGCCTTGGAAACACCATATATTTT.

Remarks on this clone: Mismatch with germline at one junction end may stem from a read error. The chain employs TRBV7-7 and TRBJ2-5; a weak D match, TRBD1 (6 bases). The CDR3 runs to 15 residues. Per the germline V gene, CDR1 is SSHAT and CDR2 is FNYEAQ (reference sequence). CDR3 in amino acids: CASSPVRTEQETQYF. The CDR3 DNA follows: TGTGCTAGCAGCCCCGTGAGGACAGAACAAGAGACCCAGTACTTC.

The chain links TRBV7-3 to TRBJ2-1, with TRBD2 matching 11 bases. CDR3 size: 16 residues. With 3 bases clipped from V and 8 bases from J, the junction kept 9 bases outside the gene matches. The germline V gene has CDR1 SGHTA and CDR2 FQGTGA. The CDR3 reads CASSFSVAGGVDEQFF. The DNA of the CDR3 is TGTGCCAGCAGCTTTTCGGTAGCGGGGGGGGTAGATGAGCAGTTCTTC.

The chain couples TRBV6-5 to TRBJ1-3; D is unresolved. Germline V CDR1 and CDR2: MNHEY, SVGAGI. Trimming removed 3 bases from V and 4 bases from J, with 10 bases in between. This CDR3 has 14 amino acids. The CDR3 DNA reads TGTGCCAGCAGTTATAAAACGGGGGGAAACACCATATATTTT. It yields the protein CASSYKTGGNTIYF.

The table lists this clone with a few counts. The chain uses TRBV19 and TRBJ1-2; D call uncertain. Looked up from germline, CDR1 is LNHDA and CDR2 is SQIVND (reference sequence). The CDR3 has 15 residues. V was trimmed by 5 bases and J by 0 bases, leaving 13 bases between them. The CDR3: CASSPQKLANYGYTF. In DNA, the CDR3 is TGTGCCAGTAGTCCACAGAAGTTAGCTAACTATGGCTACACCTTC.

V usage is TRBV7-9 and J usage is TRBJ1-5; possible D gene TRBD1, 5 bases. Per the germline V gene, CDR1 is SEHNR and CDR2 is FQNEAQ (reference sequence). This CDR3 is 13 amino acids long. Trimming took 5 bases from V and 7 from J, leaving 12 bases between them. The CDR3 region has the DNA TGTGCCAGCAGCCCTGGGCAGGGACAGCCCCAGCATTTT. Its translation is CASSPGQGQPQHF.

The chain links TRBV5-1 to TRBJ2-5; 13 nucleotides match TRBD2. After removal of 0 bases from V and 0 bases from J, the junction contained 5 bases not matched to a gene. CDR3 length: 18 amino acids. Per the germline V gene, CDR1 is SGHRS and CDR2 is YFSETQ. CDR3 loop: CASSLGGTSGAYQETQYF. In nucleotides, the CDR3 is TGCGCCAGCAGCTTGGGGGGGACTAGCGGGGCCTACCAAGAGACCCAGTACTTC.

V gene TRBV5-6 combines with J gene TRBJ2-5, with a possible D match to TRBD2 (5 bases). CDR1 is SGHDT, CDR2 YYEEEE, per germline. This CDR3 contains 15 residues. Trimming pared 4 bases from V and 2 bases from J, leaving 15 bases between. CDR3 sequence (DNA): TGTGCCAGCAGCCGCCCCTTGCGGGTGCAAGAGACCCAGTACTTC. Translated, it gives CASSRPLRVQETQYF.

The rearrangement uses TRBV2 and TRBJ1-2; possibly TRBD1 for D (5 bases). CDR3 length equals 14 residues. Trimming removed 2 bases at V and 4 bases at J, with 11 bases between. CDR1 SNHLY and CDR2 FYNNEI come from the germline V gene. The CDR3, as DNA: TGTGCCAGCAGTGAATGGGGCATATCCTATGGCTACACCTTC. It codes for CASSEWGISYGYTF.

The V call is TRBV4-2, the J call TRBJ1-2; 11 bases fit TRBD1. Germline V gene sequence: CDR1 LGHNA, CDR2 YNFKEQ. CDR3 size: 15 residues. The trim removed 0 bases at V and 8 bases at J, leaving 5 bases unmatched. CDR3 coding DNA: TGTGCCAGCAGCCAAGAAGGACAGGGGGCGGGGGGCTACACCTTC. Amino acids: CASSQEGQGAGGYTF.